This TCR beta chain derives from a study of CD8+CD57+ T cells in acquired aplastic anemia. This clonotype was found many times. The use of genomic DNA as template underpinned the TCR beta VDJ and CDR3 profiling. TCRdb ran MiXCR on the reads and lists one entry per CDR3 protein. The sample yields fewer than 200,000 distinct CDR3 sequences, roughly 48% seen once. The germline V and J ends were trimmed by 4 bases and 0 bases, with 14 bases remaining between them. CDR1 is SGHRS, CDR2 YFSETQ, per germline. This CDR3 has 15 amino acids. The gene calls are TRBV5-1 and TRBJ2-7, with D tentatively TRBD1 or TRBD2 (5 bases each). Sequencing used sorted CD4+, CD8+, or CD8+CD57+ T cells (not recorded which) from PBMCs. This TCR was sampled from a human donor in good health. The CDR3 spells CASSELRGSSYEQYF. CDR3 nucleotide sequence: TGCGCCAGCAGCGAACTTCGGGGCAGCTCCTACGAGCAGTACTTC. Using reference TRBV5-1 and TRBJ2-7 for the parts outside the CDR3, the full variable domain is KAGVTQTPRYLIKTRGQQVTLSCSPISGHRSVSWYQQTPGQGLQFLFEYFSETQRNKGNFPGRFSGRQFSNSRSEMNVSTLELGDSALYLCASSELRGSSYEQYFGPGTRLTVT.